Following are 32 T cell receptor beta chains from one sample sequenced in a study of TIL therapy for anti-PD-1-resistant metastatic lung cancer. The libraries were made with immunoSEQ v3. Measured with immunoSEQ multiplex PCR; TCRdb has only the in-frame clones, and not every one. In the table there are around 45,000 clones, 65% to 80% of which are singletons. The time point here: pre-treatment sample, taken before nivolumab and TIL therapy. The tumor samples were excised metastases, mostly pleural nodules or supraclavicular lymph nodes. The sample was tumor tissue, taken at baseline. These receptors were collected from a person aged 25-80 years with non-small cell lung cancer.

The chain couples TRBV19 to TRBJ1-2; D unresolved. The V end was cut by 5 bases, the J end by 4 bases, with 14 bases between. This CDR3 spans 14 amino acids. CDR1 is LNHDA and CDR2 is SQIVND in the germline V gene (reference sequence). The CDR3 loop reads CASSGGSVAYGYTF. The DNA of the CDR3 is TGTGCCAGTAGTGGAGGGTCGGTAGCCTATGGCTACACCTTC.

Here the CDR3 DNA reads TGTGCCAGCAGCTACATGACAGGTACTTACTACGAGCAGTACTTC. It codes for CASSYMTGTYYEQYF. The V and J genes are TRBV7-2 and TRBJ2-7; tentatively, D is TRBD1 (6 bases). V was pared by 4 bases and J by 3 bases, with 16 bases between. Germline CDR1 is SGHTA and CDR2 is FQGNSA. The CDR3 is made up of 15 amino acids.

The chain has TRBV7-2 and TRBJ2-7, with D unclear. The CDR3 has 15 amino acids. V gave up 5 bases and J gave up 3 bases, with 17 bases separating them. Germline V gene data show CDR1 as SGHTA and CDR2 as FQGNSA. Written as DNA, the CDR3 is TGTGCCAGCAGCATCAACTCGGGCACGAACTACGAGCAGTACTTC. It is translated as CASSINSGTNYEQYF. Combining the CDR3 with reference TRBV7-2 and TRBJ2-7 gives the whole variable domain GAGVSQSPSNKVTEKGKDVELRCDPISGHTALYWYRQSLGQGLEFLIYFQGNSAPDKSGLPSDRFSAERTGGSVSTLTIQRTQQEDSAVYLCASSINSGTNYEQYFGPGTRLTVT.

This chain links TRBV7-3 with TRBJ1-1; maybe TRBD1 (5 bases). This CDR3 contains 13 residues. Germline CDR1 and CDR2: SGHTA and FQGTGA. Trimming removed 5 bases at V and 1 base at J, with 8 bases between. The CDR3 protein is CASSTQGNTEAFF. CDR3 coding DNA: TGTGCCAGCAGCACCCAGGGGAACACTGAAGCTTTCTTT.

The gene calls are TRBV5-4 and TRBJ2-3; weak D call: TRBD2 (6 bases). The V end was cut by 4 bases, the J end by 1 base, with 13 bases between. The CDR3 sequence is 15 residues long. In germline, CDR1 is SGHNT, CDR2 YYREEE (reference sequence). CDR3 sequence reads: CASSPGLFGTDTQYF. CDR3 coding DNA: TGTGCCAGCAGCCCGGGACTGTTCGGCACAGATACGCAGTATTTT.

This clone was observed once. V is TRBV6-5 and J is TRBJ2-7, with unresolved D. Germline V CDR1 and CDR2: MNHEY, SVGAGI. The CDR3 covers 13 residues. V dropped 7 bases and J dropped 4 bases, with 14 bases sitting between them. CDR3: CASTNLQFYEQYF. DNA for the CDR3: TGTGCCAGCACTAATCTGCAATTTTACGAGCAGTACTTC.

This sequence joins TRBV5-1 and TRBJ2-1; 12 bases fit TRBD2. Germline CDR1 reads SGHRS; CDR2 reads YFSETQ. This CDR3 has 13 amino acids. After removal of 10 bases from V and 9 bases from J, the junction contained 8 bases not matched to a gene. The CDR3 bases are TGCGCCTCGGGACTAGCGGGCGGTGCTGAGCAGTTCTTC. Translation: CASGLAGGAEQFF.

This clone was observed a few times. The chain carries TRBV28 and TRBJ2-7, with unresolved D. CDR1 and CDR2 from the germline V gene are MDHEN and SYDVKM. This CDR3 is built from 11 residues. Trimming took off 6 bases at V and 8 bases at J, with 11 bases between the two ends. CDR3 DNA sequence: TGTGCCAGCAGCCCAGACCGCCAGCAGTACTTC. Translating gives CASSPDRQQYF.

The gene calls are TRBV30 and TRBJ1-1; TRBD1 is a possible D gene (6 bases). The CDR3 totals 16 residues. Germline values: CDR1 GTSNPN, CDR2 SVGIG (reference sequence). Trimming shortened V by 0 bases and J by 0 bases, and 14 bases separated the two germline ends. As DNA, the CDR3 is TGTGCCTGGAGTGTCCCAAGACAGGTCTTGAACACTGAAGCTTTCTTT. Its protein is CAWSVPRQVLNTEAFF. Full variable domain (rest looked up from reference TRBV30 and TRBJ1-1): SQTIHQWPATLVQPVGSPLSLECTVEGTSNPNLYWYRQAAGRGLQLLFYSVGIGQISSEVPQNLSASRPQDRQFILSSKKLLLSDSGFYLCAWSVPRQVLNTEAFFGQGTRLTVV.

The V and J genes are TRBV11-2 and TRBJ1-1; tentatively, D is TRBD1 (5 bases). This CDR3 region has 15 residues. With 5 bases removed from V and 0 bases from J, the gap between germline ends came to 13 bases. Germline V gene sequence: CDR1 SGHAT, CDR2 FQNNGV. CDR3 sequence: CASSPSAGVNTEAFF. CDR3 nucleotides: TGTGCCAGCAGCCCCTCCGCGGGGGTGAACACTGAAGCTTTCTTT.

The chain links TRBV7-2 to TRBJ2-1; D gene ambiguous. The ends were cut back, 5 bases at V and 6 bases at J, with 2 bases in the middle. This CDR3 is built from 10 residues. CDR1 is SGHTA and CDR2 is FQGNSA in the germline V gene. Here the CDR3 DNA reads TGTGCCAGCAGCATCAATGAGCAGTTCTTC. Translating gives CASSINEQFF. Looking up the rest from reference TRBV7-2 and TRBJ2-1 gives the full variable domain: GAGVSQSPSNKVTEKGKDVELRCDPISGHTALYWYRQSLGQGLEFLIYFQGNSAPDKSGLPSDRFSAERTGGSVSTLTIQRTQQEDSAVYLCASSINEQFFGPGTRLTVL.

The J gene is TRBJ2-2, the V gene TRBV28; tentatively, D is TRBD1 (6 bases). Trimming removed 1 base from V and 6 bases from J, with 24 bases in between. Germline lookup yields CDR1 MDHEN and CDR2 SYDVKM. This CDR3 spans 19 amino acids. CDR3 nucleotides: TGTGCCAGCAGTTTATCCTCCGCAGGGGCGCCCGCCCGGGCCGGGGAGCTGTTTTTT. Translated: CASSLSSAGAPARAGELFF.

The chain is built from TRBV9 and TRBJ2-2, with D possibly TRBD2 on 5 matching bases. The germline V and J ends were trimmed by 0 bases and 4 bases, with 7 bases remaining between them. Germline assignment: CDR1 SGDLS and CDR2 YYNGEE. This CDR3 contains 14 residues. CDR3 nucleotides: TGTGCCAGCAGCGTAGGGACTCTCACCGGGGAGCTGTTTTTT. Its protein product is CASSVGTLTGELFF.

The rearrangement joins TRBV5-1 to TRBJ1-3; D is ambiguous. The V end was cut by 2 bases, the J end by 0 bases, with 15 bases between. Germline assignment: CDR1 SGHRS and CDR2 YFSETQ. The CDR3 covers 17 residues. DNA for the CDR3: TGCGCCAGCAGCTTATTTCCCGGGGATAACTCTGGAAACACCATATATTTT. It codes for CASSLFPGDNSGNTIYF.

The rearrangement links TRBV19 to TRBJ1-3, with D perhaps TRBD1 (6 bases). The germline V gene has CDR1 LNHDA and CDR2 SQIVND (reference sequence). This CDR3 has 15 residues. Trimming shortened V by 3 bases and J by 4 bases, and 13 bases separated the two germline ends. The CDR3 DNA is TGTGCCAGTAGTATCGGTTCAGGGACAGGAAACACCATATATTTT. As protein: CASSIGSGTGNTIYF.

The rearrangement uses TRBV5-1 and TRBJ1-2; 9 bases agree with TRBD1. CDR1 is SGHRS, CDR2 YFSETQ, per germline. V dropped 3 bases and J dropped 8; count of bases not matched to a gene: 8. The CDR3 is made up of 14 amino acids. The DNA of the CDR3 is TGCGCCAGCAGCTCCGGGACAGGGATATACGGCTACACCTTC. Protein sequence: CASSSGTGIYGYTF. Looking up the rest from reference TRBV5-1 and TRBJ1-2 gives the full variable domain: KAGVTQTPRYLIKTRGQQVTLSCSPISGHRSVSWYQQTPGQGLQFLFEYFSETQRNKGNFPGRFSGRQFSNSRSEMNVSTLELGDSALYLCASSSGTGIYGYTFGSGTRLTVV.

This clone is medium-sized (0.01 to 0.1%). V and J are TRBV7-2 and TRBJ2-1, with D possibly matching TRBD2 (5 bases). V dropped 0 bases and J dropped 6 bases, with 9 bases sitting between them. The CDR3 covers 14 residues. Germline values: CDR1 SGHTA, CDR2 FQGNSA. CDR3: CASSLAPRGNEQFF. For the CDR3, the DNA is TGTGCCAGCAGCTTAGCGCCCCGGGGCAATGAGCAGTTCTTC.

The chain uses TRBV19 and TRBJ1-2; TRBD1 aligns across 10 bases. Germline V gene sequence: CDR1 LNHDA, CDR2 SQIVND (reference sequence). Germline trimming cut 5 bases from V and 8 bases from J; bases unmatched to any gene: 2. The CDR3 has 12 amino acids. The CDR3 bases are TGTGCCAGTAGTCGGGACAGGGGAGGCTACACCTTC. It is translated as CASSRDRGGYTF.

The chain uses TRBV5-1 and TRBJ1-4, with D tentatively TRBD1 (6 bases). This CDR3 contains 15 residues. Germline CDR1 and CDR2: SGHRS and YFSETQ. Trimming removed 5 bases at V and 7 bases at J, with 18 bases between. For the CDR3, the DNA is TGCGCCAGCAGACCCCGGACAGTAGGCGTTGAAAAACTGTTTTTT. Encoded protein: CASRPRTVGVEKLFF.

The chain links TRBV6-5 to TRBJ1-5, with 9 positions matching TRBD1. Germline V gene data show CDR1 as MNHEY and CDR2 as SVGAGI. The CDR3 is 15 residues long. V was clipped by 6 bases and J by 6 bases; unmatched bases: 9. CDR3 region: CASRTADRGFQPQHF. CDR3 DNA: TGTGCCAGCAGAACCGCAGACAGGGGGTTTCAGCCCCAGCATTTT.

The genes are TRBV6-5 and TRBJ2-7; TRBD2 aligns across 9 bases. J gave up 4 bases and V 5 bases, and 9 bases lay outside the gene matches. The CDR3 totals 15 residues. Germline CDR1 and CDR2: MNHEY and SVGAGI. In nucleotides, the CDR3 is TGTGCCAGCAGTCCGGGGCGGGGGGGCTTTTACGAGCAGTACTTC. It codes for CASSPGRGGFYEQYF.

The CDR3 sequence: CATTRDGTGYEQYF. In nucleotides, the CDR3 is TGTGCCACCACCCGAGATGGGACAGGGTACGAGCAGTACTTC. This chain joins TRBV2 and TRBJ2-7; 9 bases agree with TRBD1. Germline CDR1 is SNHLY and CDR2 is FYNNEI. The CDR3 has 14 amino acids. J lost 4 bases, V lost 10 bases, and 11 bases had no gene match.

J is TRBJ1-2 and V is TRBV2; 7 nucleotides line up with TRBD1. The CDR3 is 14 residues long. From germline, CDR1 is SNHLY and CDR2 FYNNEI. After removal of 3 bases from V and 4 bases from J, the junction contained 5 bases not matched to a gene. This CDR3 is CASSEKRTGYGYTF. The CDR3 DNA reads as TGTGCCAGCAGTGAGAAGAGGACAGGCTATGGCTACACCTTC. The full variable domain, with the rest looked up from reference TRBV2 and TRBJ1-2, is EPEVTQTPSHQVTQMGQEVILRCVPISNHLYFYWYRQILGQKVEFLVSFYNNEISEKSEIFDDQFSVERPDGSNFTLKIRSTKLEDSAMYFCASSEKRTGYGYTFGSGTRLTVV.

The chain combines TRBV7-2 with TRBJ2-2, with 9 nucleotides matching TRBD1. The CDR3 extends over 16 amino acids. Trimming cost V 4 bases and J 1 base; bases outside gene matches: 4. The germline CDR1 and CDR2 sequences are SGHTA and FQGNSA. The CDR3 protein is CASSSTGGQNTGELFF. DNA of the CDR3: TGTGCCAGCAGCTCAACAGGGGGCCAGAACACCGGGGAGCTGTTTTTT.

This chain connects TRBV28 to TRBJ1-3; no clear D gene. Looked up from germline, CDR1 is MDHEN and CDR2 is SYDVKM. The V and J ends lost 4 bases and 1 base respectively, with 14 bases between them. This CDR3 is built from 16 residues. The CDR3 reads CASSSGEVRSGNTIYF. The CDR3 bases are TGTGCCAGCAGTTCAGGAGAGGTTCGTTCTGGAAACACCATATATTTT.

The CDR3 protein is CASSFFTGLAGLNEQFF. DNA for the CDR3: TGTGCCAGCAGCTTTTTCACGGGACTAGCGGGCCTCAATGAGCAGTTCTTC. This rearrangement joins TRBV7-9 to TRBJ2-1; TRBD2 aligns across 12 bases. Germline trimming cut 3 bases from V and 6 bases from J; bases unmatched to any gene: 9. The CDR3 is made up of 17 amino acids. The germline V gene has CDR1 SEHNR and CDR2 FQNEAQ (reference sequence). The complete variable domain, with remaining parts taken from reference TRBV7-9 and TRBJ2-1, reads DTGVSQNPRHKITKRGQNVTFRCDPISEHNRLYWYRQTLGQGPEFLTYFQNEAQLEKSRLLSDRFSAERPKGSFSTLEIQRTEQGDSAMYLCASSFFTGLAGLNEQFFGPGTRLTVL.

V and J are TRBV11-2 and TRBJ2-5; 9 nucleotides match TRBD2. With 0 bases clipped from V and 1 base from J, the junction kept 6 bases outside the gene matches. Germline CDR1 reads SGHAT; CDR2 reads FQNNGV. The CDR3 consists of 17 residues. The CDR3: CASSLDVASGAQETQYF. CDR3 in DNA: TGTGCCAGCAGCTTAGATGTGGCTAGCGGGGCCCAAGAGACCCAGTACTTC.

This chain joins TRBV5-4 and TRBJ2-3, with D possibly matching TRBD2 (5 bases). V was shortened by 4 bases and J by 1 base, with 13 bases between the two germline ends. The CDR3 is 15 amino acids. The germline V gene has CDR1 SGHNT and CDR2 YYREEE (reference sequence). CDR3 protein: CASSRETSGTDTQYF. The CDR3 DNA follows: TGTGCCAGCAGCCGAGAAACTAGTGGCACAGATACGCAGTATTTT.

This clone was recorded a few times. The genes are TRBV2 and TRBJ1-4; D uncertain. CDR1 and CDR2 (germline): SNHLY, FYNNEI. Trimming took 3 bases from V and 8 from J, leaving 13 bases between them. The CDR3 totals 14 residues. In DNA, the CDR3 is TGTGCCAGCAGTGATCTCCTTACAAGGGAAAAACTGTTTTTT. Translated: CASSDLLTREKLFF.

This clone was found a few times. In DNA form, the CDR3 reads TGTGCCAGCAGCTCTCCCCCAAATTCACCCCTCCACTTT. Translation: CASSSPPNSPLHF. The chain has TRBV9 and TRBJ1-6; D ambiguous. V lost 4 bases to trimming and J lost 7 bases, with 9 bases between them. CDR1 and CDR2 from the germline V gene are SGDLS and YYNGEE. The CDR3 runs 13 residues.

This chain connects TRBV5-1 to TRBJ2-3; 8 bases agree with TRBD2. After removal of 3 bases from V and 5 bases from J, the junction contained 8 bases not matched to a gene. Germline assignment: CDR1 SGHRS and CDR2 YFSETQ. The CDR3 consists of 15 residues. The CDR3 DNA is TGCGCCAGCAGCTGGCGGGGGGCCCCCAAAGATACGCAGTATTTT. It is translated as CASSWRGAPKDTQYF. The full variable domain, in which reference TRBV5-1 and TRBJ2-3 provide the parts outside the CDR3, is KAGVTQTPRYLIKTRGQQVTLSCSPISGHRSVSWYQQTPGQGLQFLFEYFSETQRNKGNFPGRFSGRQFSNSRSEMNVSTLELGDSALYLCASSWRGAPKDTQYFGPGTRLTVL.

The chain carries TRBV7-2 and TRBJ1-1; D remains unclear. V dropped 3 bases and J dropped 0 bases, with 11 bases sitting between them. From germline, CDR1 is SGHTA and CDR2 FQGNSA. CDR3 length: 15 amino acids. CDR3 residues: CASSLDGRLNTEAFF. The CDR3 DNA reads TGTGCCAGCAGCTTGGACGGACGGCTGAACACTGAAGCTTTCTTT.